The 32 T cell receptor beta chains presented below share a single source sample, sequenced in a study of beta chain features in type 1 diabetes. Expressed TCRB transcripts were sequenced because the isolated RNA had all been reverse transcribed beforehand. Clones were read by immunoSEQ multiplex PCR, and TCRdb kept only the in-frame ones, dropping some. This sample carries over 15,000 clones, 50% of them seen once, and the ten largest clones take around 0.45%. Sequenced sample: stem cell memory CD4+ T cells from blood. The source is a man aged 18-30 years in good health.

The chain links TRBV4-1 to TRBJ1-5, with 11 bases matching TRBD1. Germline lookup yields CDR1 MGHRA and CDR2 YSYEKL. The junction had 0 bases not matched to a gene; V was cut back by 1 base and J by 7 bases. This CDR3 region has 14 residues. The CDR3 region has the DNA TGCGCCAGCAGCCAAGGGACAGGGGGCCAGCCCCAGCATTTT. This translates into CASSQGTGGQPQHF.

The V call is TRBV4-2, the J call TRBJ1-2, with 8 positions matching TRBD1. Germline V gene lookup returns CDR1 LGHNA and CDR2 YNFKEQ. J lost 5 bases, V lost 4 bases, and 6 bases had no gene match. The CDR3 loop spans 14 amino acids. In DNA, the CDR3 is TGTGCCAGCAGCCCAGGACAGGGAGATTATGGCTACACCTTC. This translates into CASSPGQGDYGYTF.

The rearrangement uses TRBV7-9 and TRBJ2-5; 7 nucleotides match TRBD2. V gave up 5 bases and J gave up 5 bases; unmatched junction bases: 11. The CDR3 spans 15 residues. From germline, CDR1 is SEHNR and CDR2 FQNEAQ (reference sequence). CDR3 nucleotide sequence: TGTGCCAGCAGCCTTGGGGGAGGGCCATGGGAGACCCAGTACTTC. Protein product: CASSLGGGPWETQYF.

V gene TRBV10-2 combines with J gene TRBJ1-5; perhaps TRBD1 as D (6 bases). Trimming took 2 bases from V and 0 from J, leaving 11 bases between them. Germline V gene data show CDR1 as WSHSY and CDR2 as SAAADI. The CDR3 length is 16 residues. The CDR3 nucleotides are TGCGCCAGCAGTGAGGGACAGTATTATAGCAATCAGCCCCAGCATTTT. Its translation: CASSEGQYYSNQPQHF.

The chain uses TRBV28 and TRBJ1-4; TRBD1 agrees at 9 bases. The CDR3 totals 18 residues. After removal of 2 bases from V and 1 base from J, the junction contained 8 bases not matched to a gene. Germline assignment: CDR1 MDHEN and CDR2 SYDVKM. The CDR3, as DNA: TGTGCCAGCAGTTTAAGTGGGACAGGGCTTGGAACTAATGAAAAACTGTTTTTT. Its protein is CASSLSGTGLGTNEKLFF.

The chain is built from TRBV4-1 and TRBJ2-2; 7 nucleotides align to TRBD1. Per the germline V gene, CDR1 is MGHRA and CDR2 is YSYEKL. The CDR3 is made up of 16 amino acids. The trim removed 3 bases at V and 7 bases at J, leaving 11 bases unmatched. For the CDR3, the DNA is TGCGCCAGCAGCCACCAGGGGGATTTCTATATCGGGGAGCTGTTTTTT. Translated, it gives CASSHQGDFYIGELFF.

A few counts support this clone. The gene calls are TRBV4-2 and TRBJ2-2; a possible D gene is TRBD2 (6 bases). Germline V lookup: CDR1 LGHNA, CDR2 YNFKEQ. This CDR3 is built from 15 residues. Trimming took off 0 bases at V and 1 base at J, with 6 bases between the two ends. As DNA, the CDR3 is TGTGCCAGCAGCCAAGAGGGACTGAACACCGGGGAGCTGTTTTTT. Protein: CASSQEGLNTGELFF.

This clone was picked up a small number of times. The V and J genes are TRBV7-9 and TRBJ2-7; 7 bases are shared with TRBD2. V trimming: 6 bases; J trimming: 3 bases; junction bases outside the gene matches: 8. The germline V gene has CDR1 SEHNR and CDR2 FQNEAQ (reference sequence). The CDR3 has 14 amino acids. CDR3 in amino acids: CASRQTSEGYEQYF. The CDR3 DNA follows: TGTGCCAGCAGGCAAACTAGCGAAGGCTACGAGCAGTACTTC.

This clone was picked up a small number of times. The V call is TRBV9, the J call TRBJ2-7, with D unclear. The CDR3 extends over 15 amino acids. Germline V gene lookup returns CDR1 SGDLS and CDR2 YYNGEE. V dropped 0 bases and J dropped 2 bases, with 12 bases sitting between them. CDR3 in amino acids: CASSVAPAGAYEQYF. The CDR3 coding sequence is TGTGCCAGCAGCGTAGCCCCCGCCGGAGCCTACGAGCAGTACTTC. The variable domain in full, completed from reference TRBV9 and TRBJ2-7, reads DSGVTQTPKHLITATGQRVTLRCSPRSGDLSVYWYQQSLDQGLQFLIQYYNGEERAKGNILERFSAQQFPDLHSELNLSSLELGDSALYFCASSVAPAGAYEQYFGPGTRLTVT.

The CDR3 nucleotides read TGTGCCAGCAGTTTCGTGACTTGGCCCCAGCATTTT. Protein product: CASSFVTWPQHF. J is TRBJ1-5 and V is TRBV28; D gene uncertain. V lost 3 bases to trimming and J lost 9 bases, with 9 bases between them. This CDR3 comprises 12 residues. CDR1 is MDHEN and CDR2 is SYDVKM in the germline V gene.

J is TRBJ1-1 and V is TRBV2, with D hard to call. The germline V and J ends were trimmed by 0 bases and 8 bases, with 10 bases remaining between them. CDR1 is SNHLY, CDR2 FYNNEI, per germline. The CDR3 spans 13 residues. CDR3 nucleotides: TGTGCCAGCAGTGAAGCGCTTCAGGCGGAAGCTTTCTTT. This encodes CASSEALQAEAFF.

This clone appeared a few times. The chain recombines TRBV6-5 with TRBJ2-7; 9 bases are shared with TRBD1. Germline trimming cut 5 bases from V and 4 bases from J; bases unmatched to any gene: 6. This CDR3 is built from 14 residues. CDR1 and CDR2 (germline): MNHEY, SVGAGI. CDR3 nucleotides: TGTGCCAGCAGTGCACAGGGGGCTTGGTACGAGCAGTACTTC. Its protein product is CASSAQGAWYEQYF.

This chain connects TRBV23-1 to TRBJ1-5, with 7 positions matching TRBD1. TRBV23-1 is recorded as an ORF, its role being uncertain. V shed 2 bases and J 6 bases; nucleotides not matched to a gene: 10. CDR3 length: 16 amino acids. The CDR3 DNA sequence: TGCGCCAGCAGTCAAGGTCCTCAGGGGGTAATTCAGCCCCAGCATTTT. This gives the protein CASSQGPQGVIQPQHF.

The CDR3 region is CASRGGQASYEQYF. In nucleotides, the CDR3 is TGTGCCAGCAGAGGGGGACAGGCCTCCTACGAGCAGTACTTC. The chain joins TRBV27 to TRBJ2-5; 8 positions agree with TRBD1. The end of the DNA fits TRBJ2-7 better, so the J call may be wrong. Germline V lookup: CDR1 MNHEY, CDR2 SMNVEV (reference sequence). This CDR3 is 14 amino acids long.

This clone was counted between two and nine times. The chain has TRBV29-1 and TRBJ1-2; a weak D match, TRBD1 (5 bases). The length of the CDR3 is 13 residues. Germline V gives CDR1 SQVTM, CDR2 ANQGSEA. With 4 bases removed from V and 0 bases from J, the gap between germline ends came to 9 bases. CDR3 amino acids: CSVARDSNYGYTF. In nucleotides, the CDR3 is TGCAGCGTTGCCAGGGACTCTAACTATGGCTACACCTTC.

The chain combines TRBV7-2 with TRBJ2-7; D gene uncertain. CDR3 size: 14 residues. The germline V and J ends were trimmed by 0 bases and 3 bases, with 9 bases remaining between them. The V gene's germline CDR1 is SGHTA and CDR2 FQGNSA. The CDR3 loop is CASSLALESYEQYF. The CDR3 bases are TGTGCCAGCAGCTTAGCGTTGGAGAGCTACGAGCAGTACTTC.

This clone has just a few counts. This chain's CDR3 is CASSRNPRGSRSGNTIYF. The CDR3 DNA sequence: TGCGCCAGCAGCCGAAATCCCAGGGGGTCCCGCTCTGGAAACACCATATATTTT. The chain has TRBV5-1 and TRBJ1-3; 7 nucleotides align to TRBD1. V shed 4 bases, J shed 0 bases, and the junction held 13 bases outside the gene matches. Germline CDR1 reads SGHRS; CDR2 reads YFSETQ. The length of the CDR3 is 18 residues.

The chain recombines TRBV29-1 with TRBJ1-6; D perhaps matches TRBD1 (5 bases). V was shortened by 1 base and J by 7 bases, with 17 bases between the two germline ends. Per the germline V gene, CDR1 is SQVTM and CDR2 is ANQGSEA. The CDR3 sequence is 16 residues long. The CDR3 DNA follows: TGCAGCGTTGAAGTCGGGTCAGGGCAAGGGAATTCACCCCTCCACTTT. Translating it yields CSVEVGSGQGNSPLHF.

V is TRBV19 and J is TRBJ2-1; 12 nucleotides align to TRBD2. V shed 4 bases and J 8 bases; nucleotides not matched to a gene: 6. CDR3 length: 15 amino acids. CDR1 and CDR2 from the germline V gene are LNHDA and SQIVND (reference sequence). The CDR3 loop is CASSSLAGGRDEQFF. CDR3 in DNA: TGTGCCAGTAGTAGTCTAGCGGGAGGGCGCGATGAGCAGTTCTTC.

This clone occurred once. V is TRBV5-1 and J is TRBJ2-1; 7 bases are a match to TRBD2. V trimming: 0 bases; J trimming: 4 bases; junction bases outside the gene matches: 7. CDR3 length: 16 residues. Germline V gene lookup returns CDR1 SGHRS and CDR2 YFSETQ. CDR3 protein: CASSLAEGGPYNEQFF. CDR3 coding DNA: TGCGCCAGCAGCTTGGCCGAGGGAGGGCCGTACAATGAGCAGTTCTTC.

This clone was counted between two and nine times. This chain links TRBV30 with TRBJ1-1; TRBD1 is a possible D gene (5 bases). Germline V gene data show CDR1 as GTSNPN and CDR2 as SVGIG (reference sequence). This CDR3 spans 13 amino acids. The V end was cut by 2 bases, the J end by 2 bases, with 9 bases between. The CDR3: CAWSSGANTEAFF. The CDR3 DNA reads as TGTGCCTGGAGTTCTGGGGCAAACACTGAAGCTTTCTTT.

The chain employs TRBV7-2 and TRBJ2-7, with a tentative D call TRBD1 (6 bases). Germline-derived CDR1 and CDR2 are SGHTA and FQGNSA. The CDR3 totals 16 residues. V shed 0 bases and J shed 1 base, with 13 bases lying between them. This CDR3 reads CASSLALWGLSYEQYF. CDR3 bases: TGTGCCAGCAGCTTAGCGCTTTGGGGGCTATCCTACGAGCAGTACTTC.

CDR3 in amino acids: CASSSRGMNTEAFF. CDR3 coding DNA: TGTGCCAGCAGCTCCCGCGGTATGAACACTGAAGCTTTCTTT. The chain links TRBV7-2 to TRBJ1-1; D remains ambiguous. Germline V gene lookup returns CDR1 SGHTA and CDR2 FQGNSA. V was shortened by 4 bases and J by 0 bases, with 9 bases between the two germline ends. The CDR3 contains 14 residues.

The chain links TRBV2 to TRBJ1-1; D call uncertain. V gave up 6 bases and J gave up 7 bases, with 9 bases separating them. The CDR3 spans 11 residues. CDR1 is SNHLY and CDR2 is FYNNEI in the germline V gene. Here the CDR3 DNA reads TGTGCCAGCAGGAACTACATTGAAGCTTTCTTT. Translated: CASRNYIEAFF.

This chain connects TRBV11-2 to TRBJ2-1; no clear D. Trimming removed 1 base at V and 7 bases at J, with 11 bases between. Germline values: CDR1 SGHAT, CDR2 FQNNGV. The CDR3 loop spans 14 amino acids. The CDR3 spells CASSLVSGVNEQFF. CDR3 DNA: TGTGCCAGCAGCTTAGTTTCGGGTGTGAATGAGCAGTTCTTC.

The chain couples TRBV30 to TRBJ2-1, with 8 positions matching TRBD2. V was pared by 3 bases and J by 3 bases, with 4 bases of the junction left unmatched. The CDR3 spans 14 residues. From germline, CDR1 is GTSNPN and CDR2 SVGIG (reference sequence). CDR3 protein: CAWRSSGSYNEQFF. In DNA form, the CDR3 reads TGTGCCTGGAGGTCCAGCGGGAGCTACAATGAGCAGTTCTTC.

The chain carries TRBV14 and TRBJ1-6; D is unclear. Trimming pared 0 bases from V and 9 bases from J, leaving 12 bases between. CDR1 is SGHDN and CDR2 is FVKESK in the germline V gene. This CDR3 is 15 amino acids long. CDR3 sequence: CASSQEGGFRSPLHF. The CDR3 DNA follows: TGTGCCAGCAGCCAAGAAGGCGGGTTCCGTTCACCCCTCCACTTT.

This clone was found a few times. V gene TRBV18 combines with J gene TRBJ2-7; maybe TRBD1 (6 bases). This CDR3 has 16 residues. The V gene lost 3 bases and the J gene lost 1 base, with 16 bases spanning the gap. Per the germline V gene, CDR1 is KGHSH and CDR2 is LQKENI. The CDR3 DNA reads TGTGCCAGCTCACCGAGCCAGGGGACCAATTCCTACGAGCAGTACTTC. Translated: CASSPSQGTNSYEQYF.

This chain uses TRBV7-2 with TRBJ2-1, with D maybe TRBD1 (6 bases). The V end lost 11 bases, the J end lost 6 bases, and 17 bases lay between the germline ends. CDR1 and CDR2 from the germline V gene are SGHTA and FQGNSA. This CDR3 region has 13 residues. CDR3 sequence (DNA): TGTGCCGGTGGGACACTCCAGGGCAATGAGCAGTTCTTC. Translating gives CAGGTLQGNEQFF.

This rearrangement joins TRBV18 to TRBJ1-1; no firm D call. CDR1 and CDR2 (germline): KGHSH, LQKENI. The germline V and J ends were trimmed by 3 bases and 11 bases, with 13 bases remaining between them. The CDR3 covers 12 residues. CDR3 in DNA: TGTGCCAGCTCACCGGGAGACGATCCCGCTTTCTTT. It specifies CASSPGDDPAFF. Full variable domain (outside the CDR3, taken from reference TRBV18 and TRBJ1-1): NAGVMQNPRHLVRRRGQEARLRCSPMKGHSHVYWYRQLPEEGLKFMVYLQKENIIDESGMPKERFSAEFPKEGPSILRIQQVVRGDSAAYFCASSPGDDPAFFGQGTRLTVV.

This clone was seen a few times. The gene calls are TRBV28 and TRBJ1-5; maybe TRBD1 (5 bases). CDR1 is MDHEN, CDR2 SYDVKM, per germline. The CDR3 is 14 residues long. Trimming cost V 2 bases and J 11 bases, with 16 bases left between them. The CDR3 DNA reads TGTGCCAGCAGTTTACCAGGTAGGGGATTGACCCAGCATTTT. Protein sequence: CASSLPGRGLTQHF.

The rearrangement uses TRBV30 and TRBJ1-4, with D possibly matching TRBD1 (5 bases). This CDR3 region has 13 residues. V dropped 5 bases and J dropped 0 bases, with 7 bases sitting between them. Germline CDR1 GTSNPN, CDR2 SVGIG (reference sequence). CDR3 in amino acids: CAWSGSTNEKLFF. As DNA, the CDR3 is TGTGCCTGGTCAGGGTCAACTAATGAAAAACTGTTTTTT.